The subject of this entry is one T cell receptor (beta chain). Its target is not known. Produced via immunoSEQ multiplex PCR; TCRdb's table is partial and in-frame only. The table shows some 110,000 clones, with 88% occurring only once. This record belongs to a study of T cell responses to AZD1222 COVID-19 vaccine. Turning to the study itself: Second-dose timings of about 4 or about 12 weeks were pooled. Whole-study findings and limits: Donors skewed white British and female; clonal diversity was possibly underestimated.

This CDR3 is 15 amino acids long. The V gene's germline CDR1 is SGHRS and CDR2 YFSETQ. Trimming took 5 bases from V and 2 from J; bases not matched to a gene: 7. The V gene is TRBV5-1, the J gene TRBJ2-1, with 7 bases matching TRBD2. This specimen was peripheral blood, taken on day 0 of AZD1222 vaccination. The TCR sequence derives from an adult in good health. The CDR3 loop is CASSFASGPYNEQFF. In DNA, the CDR3 is TGCGCCAGCAGTTTTGCTAGCGGTCCCTACAATGAGCAGTTCTTC.